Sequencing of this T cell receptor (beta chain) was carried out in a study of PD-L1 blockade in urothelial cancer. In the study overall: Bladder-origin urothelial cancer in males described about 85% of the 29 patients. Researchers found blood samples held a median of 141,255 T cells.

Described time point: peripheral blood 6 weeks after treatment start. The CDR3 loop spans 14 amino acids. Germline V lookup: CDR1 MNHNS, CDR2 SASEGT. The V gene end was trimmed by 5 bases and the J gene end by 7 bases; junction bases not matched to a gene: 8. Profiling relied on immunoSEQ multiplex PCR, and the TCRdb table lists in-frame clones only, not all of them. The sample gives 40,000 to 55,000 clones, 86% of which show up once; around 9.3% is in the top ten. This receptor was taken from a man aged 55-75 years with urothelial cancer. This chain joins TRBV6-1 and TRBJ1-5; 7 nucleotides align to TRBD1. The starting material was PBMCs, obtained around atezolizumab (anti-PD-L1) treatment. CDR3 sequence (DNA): TGTGCCAGCAGTAACAACAGGGGTAGCCAGCCCCAGCATTTT. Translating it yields CASSNNRGSQPQHF.